This T cell receptor (beta chain) stems from a study of blood T cell repertoires in COVID-19. Germline assignment: CDR1 KGHDR and CDR2 SFDVKD. CDR3 length: 14 amino acids. The V and J ends lost 5 bases and 4 bases respectively, with 13 bases between them. The repertoire was sequenced with immunoSEQ multiplex PCR; TCRdb's copy has only in-frame clones and lacks some. The sample lists some 150,000 clones, roughly 88% seen once, with 9% to 10% in the top ten. The rearrangement joins TRBV24-1 to TRBJ1-2; possibly TRBD1 for D (6 bases). This TCR came from a woman in her forties or fifties with acute or convalescent COVID-19. The sample was peripheral blood. Written as DNA, the CDR3 is TGTGCCACCAGTGGGAGGACAGACCCCTATGGCTACACCTTC. Protein product: CATSGRTDPYGYTF.